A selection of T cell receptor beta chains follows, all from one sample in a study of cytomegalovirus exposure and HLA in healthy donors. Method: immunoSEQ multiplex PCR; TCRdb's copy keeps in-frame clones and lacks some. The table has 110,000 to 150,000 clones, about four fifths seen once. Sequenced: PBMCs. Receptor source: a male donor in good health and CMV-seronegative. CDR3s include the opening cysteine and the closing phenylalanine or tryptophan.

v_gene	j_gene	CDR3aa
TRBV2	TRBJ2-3	CASSEAGRYTDTQYF
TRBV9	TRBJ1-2	CASSPDRVYGYTF
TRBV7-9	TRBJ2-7	CASSSGTGQGYEQYF
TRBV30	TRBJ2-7	CAWSVRGVPGGQYF
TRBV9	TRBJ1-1	CASSEGQGWTEAFF
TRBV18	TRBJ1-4	CASSPSGTDEKLFF
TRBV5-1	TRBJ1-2	CASSLPGTFYGYTF
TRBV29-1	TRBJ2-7	CSVSGGSLDEQYF
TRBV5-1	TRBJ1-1	CASSPGVRVGALNTEAFF
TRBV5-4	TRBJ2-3	CASSSGLAGATDTQYF
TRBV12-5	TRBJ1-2	CASGLPLGQETNYGYTF
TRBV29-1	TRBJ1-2	CSVEDPGGYTF
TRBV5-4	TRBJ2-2	CASSSSPGTGGATGELFF
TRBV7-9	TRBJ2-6	CASSSGTGLSGANVLTF
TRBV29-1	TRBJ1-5	CSAGAGNQPQHF
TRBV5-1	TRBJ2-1	CASTPGTSVYTEQFF
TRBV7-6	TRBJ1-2	CASSPRHRGPYGYTF
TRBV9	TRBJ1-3	CASSVGVGGALGNTIYF
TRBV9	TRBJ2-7	CASSVDILAGLYEQYF
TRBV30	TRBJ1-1	CAWTDTEAFF
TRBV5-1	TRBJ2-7	CASSLGLGEQYF
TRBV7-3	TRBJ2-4	CASSLTMGPPRSF
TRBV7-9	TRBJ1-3	CASSLGPYSGNTIYF
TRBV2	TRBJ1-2	CASNIGGEAYGYTF
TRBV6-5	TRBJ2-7	CASSYEGIRYEQYF